These 21 T cell receptor beta chains were all obtained from the same sample, sequenced in a study of blood T cell repertoires in COVID-19. Assay used: immunoSEQ multiplex PCR; TCRdb lists only in-frame clones, some missing. Of around 350,000 clones listed, around 90% are singletons. Input material: peripheral blood. These receptors all stem from a human donor in a cohort sampled during active COVID-19.

The gene calls are TRBV2 and TRBJ1-4; TRBD1 might be the D (6 bases). CDR1 and CDR2 (germline): SNHLY, FYNNEI. V lost 3 bases, J lost 5 bases, and 16 bases lay in between. This CDR3 spans 16 amino acids. CDR3 loop: CASSDGVGGFNEKLFF. Here the CDR3 DNA reads TGTGCCAGCAGTGACGGTGTTGGGGGCTTCAATGAAAAACTGTTTTTT.

CDR3 in DNA: TGTGCCAGTCCTCGCCACAGGGAGAAGAGCAATCAGCCCCAGCATTTT. Its protein is CASPRHREKSNQPQHF. V gene TRBV27 combines with J gene TRBJ1-5, with D perhaps TRBD1 (6 bases). The CDR3 has 16 amino acids. The ends were cut back, 9 bases at V and 1 base at J, with 19 bases in the middle. CDR1 and CDR2 from the germline V gene are MNHEY and SMNVEV (reference sequence).

V is TRBV27 and J is TRBJ2-1, with 10 nucleotides matching TRBD1. V lost 3 bases and J lost 2; bases outside the gene matches: 1. The CDR3 contains 15 residues. The V gene's germline CDR1 is MNHEY and CDR2 SMNVEV (reference sequence). Here the CDR3 reads CASSLGTGAYNEQFF. Written as DNA, the CDR3 is TGTGCCAGCAGTTTGGGGACAGGGGCCTACAATGAGCAGTTCTTC.

This rearrangement joins TRBV5-1 to TRBJ2-3, with TRBD2 matching over 10 bases. Germline V gene lookup returns CDR1 SGHRS and CDR2 YFSETQ. The length of the CDR3 is 17 residues. The V segment lost 0 bases and the J segment 1 base; nucleotides outside the gene matches: 5. The DNA for the CDR3 is TGCGCCAGCAGCTTGGTGGGTGGGACTAGCGGCACAGATACGCAGTATTTT. This encodes CASSLVGGTSGTDTQYF. The full variable domain, with the rest looked up from reference TRBV5-1 and TRBJ2-3, is KAGVTQTPRYLIKTRGQQVTLSCSPISGHRSVSWYQQTPGQGLQFLFEYFSETQRNKGNFPGRFSGRQFSNSRSEMNVSTLELGDSALYLCASSLVGGTSGTDTQYFGPGTRLTVL.

The rearrangement joins TRBV5-4 to TRBJ1-6, with TRBD1 as a possible D gene (5 bases). Per germline, CDR1 SGHNT and CDR2 YYREEE (reference sequence). This CDR3 spans 14 amino acids. Trimming removed 4 bases from V and 10 bases from J, with 15 bases in between. CDR3 residues: CASSNPNRNSPLHF. The CDR3 DNA follows: TGTGCCAGCAGCAACCCTAACAGGAACTCACCCCTCCACTTT.

The chain is built from TRBV28 and TRBJ1-6; 12 positions match TRBD1. CDR3 length equals 16 residues. Germline V gives CDR1 MDHEN, CDR2 SYDVKM. V gave up 6 bases and J gave up 9 bases; unmatched junction bases: 9. CDR3 sequence (DNA): TGTGCCAGCAGGCAACCCCCGGGACAGGGGGCTTCACCCCTCCACTTT. It encodes CASRQPPGQGASPLHF.

The genes are TRBV5-1 and TRBJ2-2; possibly TRBD1 for D (6 bases). CDR1 is SGHRS and CDR2 is YFSETQ in the germline V gene. This CDR3 is 15 amino acids long. V was shortened by 4 bases and J by 2 bases, with 12 bases between the two germline ends. The CDR3 sequence: CASSAGQLNTGELFF. The DNA of the CDR3 is TGCGCCAGCAGCGCAGGACAGCTTAACACCGGGGAGCTGTTTTTT.

V usage is TRBV27 and J usage is TRBJ2-5; maybe TRBD1 (7 bases). This CDR3 has 18 residues. Trimming stripped 10 bases from V and 5 bases from J, with 32 bases between. Germline V gives CDR1 MNHEY, CDR2 SMNVEV (reference sequence). The CDR3 DNA follows: TGTGCCACCTCGCGGACCCAGGCAGGAGGGGGCTTGCCGGAGACCCAGTACTTC. Amino acids: CATSRTQAGGGLPETQYF.

The V gene is TRBV23-1, the J gene TRBJ1-5, with D uncertain. TRBV23-1 qualifies as an ORF whose function is uncertain. V was pared by 7 bases and J by 2 bases, with 6 bases between. The length of the CDR3 is 12 residues. The CDR3 protein is CASKECNQPQHF. Here the CDR3 DNA reads TGCGCCAGCAAGGAGTGCAATCAGCCCCAGCATTTT.

The gene calls are TRBV10-3 and TRBJ2-2, with D perhaps TRBD1 (6 bases). The length of the CDR3 is 16 residues. The germline gives CDR1 ENHRY, CDR2 SYGVKD. V was shortened by 6 bases and J by 1 base, with 15 bases between the two germline ends. CDR3 residues: CAISTGQTWNTGELFF. The DNA for the CDR3 is TGTGCCATCAGCACAGGGCAGACATGGAACACCGGGGAGCTGTTTTTT.

This clone was counted only a few times. The chain employs TRBV7-6 and TRBJ2-2; 7 bases are shared with TRBD2. Germline assignment: CDR1 SGHVS and CDR2 FNYEAQ. V lost 3 bases and J lost 1; bases outside the gene matches: 8. The CDR3 runs 17 residues. This CDR3 reads CASSFDPAGENTGELFF. The CDR3 nucleotides read TGTGCCAGCAGCTTCGACCCGGCGGGAGAGAACACCGGGGAGCTGTTTTTT.

The chain has TRBV19 and TRBJ1-2, with D possibly TRBD1 on 5 matching bases. This CDR3 region has 13 residues. Germline V gene data show CDR1 as LNHDA and CDR2 as SQIVND (reference sequence). V lost 5 bases and J lost 4, with 11 bases in between. This chain's CDR3 is CASSEADSYGYTF. The CDR3 nucleotides are TGTGCCAGTAGTGAGGCAGACAGCTATGGCTACACCTTC.

The gene calls are TRBV19 and TRBJ1-2, with D maybe TRBD1 (5 bases). The CDR3 loop spans 13 amino acids. Germline V lookup: CDR1 LNHDA, CDR2 SQIVND (reference sequence). V was cut by 5 bases and J by 5 bases, with 12 bases left in between. The CDR3 region has the DNA TGTGCCAGTAGTGGGGGAGGTCGGTATGGCTACACCTTC. Its protein is CASSGGGRYGYTF. The full variable domain, with the rest looked up from reference TRBV19 and TRBJ1-2, is DGGITQSPKYLFRKEGQNVTLSCEQNLNHDAMYWYRQDPGQGLRLIYYSQIVNDFQKGDIAEGYSVSREKKESFPLTVTSAQKNPTAFYLCASSGGGRYGYTFGSGTRLTVV.

On this clone: The CDR3 ends on some other residue instead of the conserved phenylalanine or tryptophan, so this is likely a read error. The DNA is omitted, as the CDR3 cannot be located on it reliably, and the CDR3 follows TCRdb's listing. J is TRBJ2-3 and V is TRBV29-1; TRBD1 is the table's D call, not checked against the DNA. The germline gives CDR1 SQVTM, CDR2 ANQGSEA. The CDR3 length is 12 residues, termini included. CDR3: CSVRTYYTDTQL.

The CDR3, as DNA: TGTGCCAGCAGTTTAAGGGGATACAGGGGGGCACCATACAACTATGGCTACACCTTC. Translation: CASSLRGYRGAPYNYGYTF. This rearrangement joins TRBV27 to TRBJ1-2, with 8 bases lining up with TRBD1. The germline V gene encodes CDR1 MNHEY and CDR2 SMNVEV (reference sequence). The length of the CDR3 is 19 residues. Unmatched junction bases numbered 16, after V lost 2 bases and J lost 2 bases.

The J gene is TRBJ2-1, the V gene TRBV27; possibly TRBD1 for D (5 bases). The CDR3 has 12 amino acids. The V and J ends lost 3 bases and 16 bases respectively, with 16 bases between them. Germline V gene sequence: CDR1 MNHEY, CDR2 SMNVEV (reference sequence). CDR3 sequence: CASSLGRTSYFF. CDR3 coding DNA: TGTGCCAGCAGTTTGGGGCGAACCTCCTACTTCTTC.

V usage is TRBV7-9 and J usage is TRBJ1-2; D remains ambiguous. Per the germline V gene, CDR1 is SEHNR and CDR2 is FQNEAQ (reference sequence). The CDR3 is 13 residues long. V lost 1 base, J lost 6 bases, and 9 bases lay in between. The chain's CDR3 is CASSLVAGNGYTF. The CDR3 region has the DNA TGTGCCAGCAGCTTAGTGGCGGGGAATGGCTACACCTTC.

This chain connects TRBV10-2 to TRBJ1-1; 9 bases match TRBD1. The CDR3 has 15 amino acids. CDR1 WSHSY and CDR2 SAAADI come from the germline V gene. The trim removed 7 bases at V and 0 bases at J, leaving 6 bases unmatched. The chain's CDR3 is CASIGQGPMNTEAFF. In DNA form, the CDR3 reads TGCGCCAGCATTGGACAGGGGCCTATGAACACTGAAGCTTTCTTT.

The chain has TRBV24-1 and TRBJ2-1, with D possibly TRBD1 on 6 matching bases. V lost 5 bases and J lost 5, with 12 bases in between. CDR1 and CDR2 (germline): KGHDR, SFDVKD. This CDR3 is 14 amino acids long. CDR3 coding DNA: TGTGCCACCAGTGTGGCAGGGGATGACAATGAGCAGTTCTTC. The encoded protein is CATSVAGDDNEQFF.

The rearrangement links TRBV2 to TRBJ1-1, with TRBD1 matching 8 bases. Germline CDR1 and CDR2: SNHLY and FYNNEI. The J segment lost 4 bases and the V segment lost 11 bases, leaving 12 bases of the junction unmatched. The CDR3 consists of 14 residues. DNA for the CDR3: TGTGCCGCACAGGGGGATGTAGGCAGCACTGAAGCTTTCTTT. Residues: CAAQGDVGSTEAFF.

J is TRBJ2-5 and V is TRBV19, with TRBD2 as a possible D gene (5 bases). V dropped 6 bases and J dropped 5 bases, with 13 bases sitting between them. Looked up from germline, CDR1 is LNHDA and CDR2 is SQIVND (reference sequence). The CDR3 spans 13 residues. Here the CDR3 reads CASRGGSGETQYF. DNA of the CDR3: TGTGCCAGTAGAGGAGGTTCTGGGGAGACCCAGTACTTC. Full variable domain (remainder filled in from reference TRBV19 and TRBJ2-5): DGGITQSPKYLFRKEGQNVTLSCEQNLNHDAMYWYRQDPGQGLRLIYYSQIVNDFQKGDIAEGYSVSREKKESFPLTVTSAQKNPTAFYLCASRGGSGETQYFGPGTRLLVL.